This TCR beta chain stems from a study of T cells after yellow fever vaccination. Overall study context: Preparation of fractions with low cell numbers was performed using SMART-Seq v4 Ultra Low Input.

This clonotype was seen only a few times. The antigen is unknown. Conversion of TCR transcripts into cDNA relied on 5'RACE template switching, which added a universal primer site and UMIs. TCRdb fed the 5' RACE reads into MiXCR, producing one record per CDR3 protein. The sample holds about 110,000 distinct CDR3 sequences; roughly 8.4% are singletons and the top ten take about 25%. The study, taken as a whole, reports: Peak timing came faster in the weaker secondary response, day 5 versus 15. Some clonotypes, a small share, were shared between CD4 and CD8 compartments.

The input for sequencing was CD8+ T cells sorted from PBMCs, taken 45 days after the yellow fever booster vaccination. The clonotype was recovered from a young man who received the YFV17D yellow fever vaccine.

Here the CDR3 DNA reads TGCAGCGTTGGGTACGGATATTTGCCGAACACCGGGGAGCTGTTTTTT. This translates into CSVGYGYLPNTGELFF. J is TRBJ2-2 and V is TRBV29-1; D gene ambiguous. Germline values: CDR1 SQVTM, CDR2 ANQGSEA. The CDR3 length is 16 residues. The V end was cut by 4 bases, the J end by 0 bases, with 15 bases between.